This T cell receptor beta chain was sequenced in a study of blood T cell repertoires in COVID-19 (TCRdb year 2020). About the study as a whole: Samples from collaborators originated in the United States, Italy and Spain and spanned both the acute and convalescent phases of COVID-19. The prospective study material was composed of cDNA or gDNA derived from T cells, B-cell-depleted T cells, or PBMCs. Subjects who had been exposed to COVID-19, were actively infected with it, or had recovered from it provided the deeply sampled blood TCRbeta repertoires that made up the dataset. The repertoires were made available in a free public database intended to serve as a resource for research on the immune response to SARS-CoV-2. The samples were drawn from the first 160 participants of the ongoing ImmuneRACE study and from roughly 1,300 subjects provided by 6 global collaborators. A de-identified subject ID, COVID-19 status, age in years and sex were almost always included in the sample metadata. HLA class I and class II types, where available, came from metadata supplied by the sample provider rather than from assay-based typing.

This clone was picked up one time. This clone's antigen is unknown. One base away there is no much larger clone; base qualities are not given. One collaborating source in Seattle enrolled patients during active infection and followed them longitudinally through the course of disease. Whole blood was collected in K2EDTA tubes by collaborating institutions according to the institutions' own protocols. For TCRbeta analysis, collaborators shipped samples as frozen whole blood, isolated PBMCs, or DNA extracted from either of those sample types. Trimming takes 2 bases from V and 0 bases from J, and the germline ends sit 12 bases apart. Via the germline V gene (reference sequence), CDR1 is MNHNY and CDR2 SVGAGI. From the cysteine up to the phenylalanine, the CDR3 has a length of 16 residues. Just CDR3 DNA is preserved here, 48 bases in frame from base 1. Paper-wide results and their limitations: Clinical and demographic metadata were provided uncurated, with the amount varying by source and participant.

TCRbeta CDR3 regions were amplified from genomic DNA by means of the immunoSEQ Assay, a bias-controlled multiplex PCR. Per the original workflow: Within the assay, amplification of reference gene primers was used to estimate how many nucleated cells each sample contained. To quantify the absolute abundance of each unique TCRbeta CDR3 rearrangement, sequence reads were collapsed and filtered. For each sample, productive Simpson clonality was calculated as the square root of Simpson's diversity index over productive rearrangements. TCRdb re-hosts the immuneACCESS table, in-frame sequences only. Its copies lack some clones; in the studies checked, an unresolved V gene accounts for under half of them, and the cause for the rest is not known. That table gives V, J and clone size, and the DNA gave D and trimming. The sample table shows some 200,000 clones, and 94% are seen once. The top ten clonotypes cover 0.7% to 0.8% of the sample.

The source material was peripheral blood. The clonotype comes from a man aged 30 to 39 with COVID-19, enrolled during active disease. Here the chain combines TRBV6-6 and TRBJ2-3; a tentative D call is TRBD2 (7 bases match). The bases are TGTGCCAGCAGTTACAAGGGGGGGACTAGCACAGATACGCAGTATTTT. The encoded protein is CASSYKGGTSTDTQYF.